The 22 T cell receptor beta chains listed next were all sequenced from one sample in a study of tissue T cells after allogeneic stem cell transplantation (dated by TCRdb to the early 2020s). Sample time point, as interpreted from the label and publication: mouse harvest day 7 after allogeneic transplant. Mouse grafts combined 10^7 T-cell-depleted bone marrow cells with 10^6 splenic CD5+ T cells, given via tail vein injection. Library preparation employed the immunoSEQ multiplex PCR assay. TCRdb stores this immuneACCESS table with in-frame sequences only. Part of the clones is absent; in the studies checked, under half of the shortfall reflects unresolved V genes, and no reason is known for the rest. Within this sample are some 6,300 clones, with approximately 45% of them counted one time only. The top ten clonotypes cover 7.8% of the sample. Sequenced material: gut tissue. These receptors all come from a female BALB/c mouse given C57BL/6 T cells with graft-versus-host disease after an allogeneic hematopoietic cell transplant.

On this clone: Gene names and germline match the mouse. The sequence runs out 1 residue before the end of the CDR3; the remainder is reconstructed from the germline J gene. The V call is TRBV23, the J call TRBJ2-4; TRBD2 reflects the table's D call only, with no check against the DNA. The CDR3 sequence is 17 residues long. Per germline, CDR1 KGHTA and CDR2 FQNQQP. The DNA read from the CDR3 is TGCTCCAGCAGTCAATCAGGGGGGGGCGCGAGTCAAAACACCTTGTAC. Translation: CSSSQSGGGASQNTLY. The CDR3 in its entirety is CSSSQSGGGASQNTLYF.

About this clone: One end of the junction fails to match germline, which may point to a read error. Gene names denote mouse genes. The CDR3 end falls 1 residue outside the read, so it is completed with the germline J gene. This sequence joins TRBV26 and TRBJ2-5; D unresolved. This CDR3 contains 11 residues. Germline-derived CDR1 and CDR2 are KGHPV and FQNQEV (reference sequence). The sequenced part of the CDR3 DNA is TGTGCCGGCAGTTTAAAAGACACCCAGTAC. The encoded protein is CAGSLKDTQY. Given in full, the CDR3 is CAGSLKDTQYF.

This clone was picked up a small number of times. Mouse names are used for the genes. Read data end 1 residue before the CDR3 end; the end is taken from the germline J gene. This chain uses TRBV26 with TRBJ2-7; 7 bases agree with TRBD1. Germline V gene lookup returns CDR1 KGHPV and CDR2 FQNQEV (reference sequence). The CDR3 totals 12 residues. The V gene end was trimmed by 4 bases and the J gene end by 5 bases; junction bases not matched to a gene: 2. CDR3 in amino acids: CASSPTGNEQYF. CDR3 bases read: TGTGCCAGCAGTCCGACAGGGAATGAACAGTAC.

Comments on this clone: Mouse gene names and germline throughout. The CDR3 goes on 1 residue after the read ends, and that part is filled in from the germline J gene. J is TRBJ2-1 and V is TRBV20; D remains ambiguous. This CDR3 region has 12 residues. The V end was cut by 3 bases, the J end by 5 bases, with 8 bases between. The germline V gene has CDR1 GFQATS and CDR2 STVNSAI. The sequenced CDR3 bases are TGTGGTGCTAGACAGATGGATGCTGAGCAGTTC. Its protein product is CGARQMDAEQF. The full CDR3 sequence reads CGARQMDAEQFF.

In regard to this clone: Here the gene names and germline are mouse. The read ends 1 residue early relative to the CDR3; the germline J gene fills the gap. The chain links TRBV26 to TRBJ2-5, with 8 bases identical to TRBD2. The V gene's germline CDR1 is KGHPV and CDR2 FQNQEV (reference sequence). With V trimmed by 0 bases and J by 6 bases, 5 bases remained unmatched. The CDR3 is made up of 15 amino acids. The DNA read from the CDR3 is TGTGCCAGCAGTCTGTCGCGGGGGGGCAGGGACACCCAGTAC. Its translation is CASSLSRGGRDTQY. The full CDR3 protein reads CASSLSRGGRDTQYF.

Comments on this clone: Mouse gene names apply. The read gets to within 1 residue of the CDR3 end, and the germline J gene fills in the rest. The rearrangement links TRBV16 to TRBJ2-4; 7 bases are shared with TRBD2. Germline V lookup: CDR1 SGHSA, CDR2 FRNQAP. The trim removed 1 base at V and 3 bases at J, leaving 7 bases unmatched. The CDR3 spans 16 residues. The CDR3 region is CASSLGWGVGQNTLYF. Incomplete CDR3 DNA: TGTGCAAGCAGCTTAGGTTGGGGGGTGGGACAAAACACCTTGTAC.

A remark on this clone: Germline and genes here are mouse. With the read ending 1 residue before the CDR3 end, the germline J gene is used to fill in that end. The J gene is TRBJ2-5, the V gene TRBV26; a possible D gene is TRBD1 (5 bases). CDR3 length: 13 amino acids. CDR1 and CDR2 from the germline V gene are KGHPV and FQNQEV (reference sequence). Trimming left V 2 bases short and J 6 bases short, with 9 bases between. CDR3 region: CASSLRGWDTQYF. The DNA read from the CDR3 is TGTGCCAGCAGTCTGAGGGGATGGGACACCCAGTAC.

Remarks on this clone: Gene names follow the mouse nomenclature. The read ends 1 residue shy of where the CDR3 ends; the end is completed using the germline J gene. The rearrangement uses TRBV29 and TRBJ2-2; D ambiguous. Trimming cost V 1 base and J 5 bases, with 8 bases left between them. The CDR3 runs to 14 residues. Germline CDR1 MSHET, CDR2 SYDVDS. CDR3 DNA, as far as it was read: TGTGCTAGCAGTTTATTTACAGAAACCGGGCAGCTCTAC. This encodes CASSLFTETGQLY. The whole CDR3 protein is CASSLFTETGQLYF.

In regard to this clone: Genes and germline come from the mouse. The CDR3 extends 1 residue past the end of the read, so its final part is completed from the germline J gene. V is TRBV19 and J is TRBJ1-2, with a tentative D call TRBD1 (5 bases). CDR1 and CDR2 (germline): FNHDT, SITEND (reference sequence). V gave up 3 bases and J gave up 0 bases, with 9 bases separating them. The CDR3 has 14 residues. CDR3 DNA (partial): TGTGCCAGCAGTAGAACAGGCTCAAACTCCGACTACACC. As protein: CASSRTGSNSDYT. In full, the CDR3 reads CASSRTGSNSDYTF.

This clone turned up a few times. The gene names given are mouse names. With the read ending 1 residue before the CDR3 end, the germline J gene is used to fill in that end. This chain links TRBV5 with TRBJ1-3; 10 nucleotides align to TRBD1. The CDR3 has 18 amino acids. Germline CDR1 LGHNA, CDR2 YNLKQL (reference sequence). V lost 0 bases and J lost 0; bases outside the gene matches: 5. The DNA read from the CDR3 is TGTGCCAGCAGCCAAGATCCCGGGACAGGGGCTTCTGGAAATACGCTCTAT. Protein product: CASSQDPGTGASGNTLY. The CDR3 as a whole reads CASSQDPGTGASGNTLYF.

This clone was counted a few times. These gene names are mouse names. The read is 1 residue too short to cover the CDR3 end, so that end is filled in from the germline J gene. The rearrangement links TRBV5 to TRBJ2-7; tentatively, D is TRBD1 (6 bases). Deletions cut 0 bases from V and 3 bases from J, with 9 bases between. CDR1 is LGHNA, CDR2 YNLKQL, per germline (reference sequence). This CDR3 has 14 residues. CDR3 DNA (partial): TGTGCCAGCAGCCAAGATTGGGACAACTATGAACAGTAC. Translated: CASSQDWDNYEQY. The full-length CDR3 reads as CASSQDWDNYEQYF.

The sample holds one count of this clone. Compared with germline, one end of the junction differs, possibly owing to a read error. Gene labels here are mouse ones. The read ends 1 residue before the CDR3 terminus; that terminus is restored from the germline J gene. The chain employs TRBV13-1 and TRBJ2-1, with D possibly being TRBD2 (5 bases). CDR3 length: 12 amino acids. Germline CDR1 NSHNY, CDR2 SYGAGN. The sequenced CDR3 bases are TGTGCCAGCGGTGATGCTGGGACTGAGCAGTTC. Amino acids: CASGDAGTEQF. The full CDR3 protein reads CASGDAGTEQFF.

As to this clone: The gene names here belong to mouse. The CDR3 is cut off 1 residue early in the read; its end comes from the germline J gene. The chain links TRBV5 to TRBJ1-1; 7 bases match TRBD1. The J segment lost 1 base and the V segment lost 3 bases, leaving 2 bases of the junction unmatched. Germline V gives CDR1 LGHNA, CDR2 YNLKQL (reference sequence). The CDR3 has 14 amino acids. The part of the CDR3 DNA that was read is TGTGCCAGCAGCCACCGGACAGGGAACACAGAAGTCTTC. This translates into CASSHRTGNTEVF. In full, the CDR3 reads CASSHRTGNTEVFF.

A word on this clone: The gene names given are mouse names. The DNA ends 1 residue before the CDR3 does, and the rest of the CDR3 is filled in from the germline J gene. The chain uses TRBV26 and TRBJ1-1; D is unresolved. Germline-derived CDR1 and CDR2 are KGHPV and FQNQEV (reference sequence). The V end lost 4 bases, the J end lost 5 bases, and 5 bases lay between the germline ends. CDR3 size: 11 residues. The DNA read from the CDR3 is TGTGCCAGCAGTCCCCATACAGAAGTCTTC. It is translated as CASSPHTEVF. The whole CDR3 protein is CASSPHTEVFF.

This clone is classed as medium-sized. Mouse germline and gene names are used. Read sequence stops 1 residue before the CDR3 end, and the germline J gene provides the missing end. The rearrangement links TRBV3 to TRBJ2-2; TRBD2 matches at 9 bases. Germline CDR1 is SNHLY and CDR2 is FYNGKV (reference sequence). The CDR3 is made up of 16 amino acids. The J segment lost 2 bases and the V segment lost 3 bases, leaving 4 bases of the junction unmatched. The CDR3 sequence: CASSLWGGANTGQLYF. The covered CDR3 bases are TGTGCCAGCAGCTTGTGGGGGGGCGCGAACACCGGGCAGCTCTAC.

Comment on this clone: Gene labels here are mouse ones. The read falls 1 residue short of the CDR3 end, and the missing part is taken from the germline J gene. The J gene is TRBJ1-4, the V gene TRBV20; TRBD1 matches at 7 bases. The CDR3 runs to 13 residues. Germline values: CDR1 GFQATS, CDR2 STVNSAI. With 7 bases clipped from V and 0 bases from J, the junction kept 2 bases outside the gene matches. The sequenced CDR3 bases are TGTGGTGTCGGGACAGTTTCCAACGAAAGATTATTT. Residues: CGVGTVSNERLF. The entire CDR3 protein reads CGVGTVSNERLFF.

Worth noting for this clone: The gene names given are mouse names. The read comes to an end 1 residue before the CDR3 does, leaving the germline J gene to fill in the end. This chain uses TRBV13-2 with TRBJ2-3, with D maybe TRBD2 (6 bases). The germline V gene has CDR1 NNHNN and CDR2 SYGAGS (reference sequence). The CDR3 has 14 residues. V was clipped by 6 bases and J by 0 bases, with 11 bases between them. The CDR3 bases that were read are TGTGCCAGCGCCCAACTGGGTAGTGCAGAAACGCTGTAT. This sequence encodes CASAQLGSAETLY. The CDR3, in full, reads CASAQLGSAETLYF.

Only a few counts were recorded for this clone. Germline and genes here are mouse. The read terminates 1 residue before the CDR3 end, so the remaining end is supplied by the germline J gene. V and J are TRBV2 and TRBJ2-7; 9 bases fit TRBD1. Germline V gives CDR1 LGHNA, CDR2 YSYQKL. CDR3 length: 14 amino acids. Unmatched junction bases numbered 3, after V lost 2 bases and J lost 4 bases. CDR3 sequence reads: CASSQPGQGYEQYF. The DNA read from the CDR3 is TGTGCCAGCAGCCAACCGGGACAGGGATATGAACAGTAC.

To note about this clone: Any gene name here is a mouse gene name. The CDR3 end is not reached by the read, which stops 1 residue before it; the germline J gene fills it in. The V gene is TRBV26, the J gene TRBJ2-5; possibly TRBD2 for D (7 bases). V was shortened by 4 bases and J by 6 bases, with 11 bases between the two germline ends. CDR3 length equals 13 residues. CDR1 and CDR2 from the germline V gene are KGHPV and FQNQEV (reference sequence). The DNA read from the CDR3 is TGTGCCAGCAGTCAGGGGGGCGGGGACACCCAGTAC. This translates into CASSQGGGDTQY. The CDR3 reads in full as CASSQGGGDTQYF.

Notes on this clone: The genes and germline here are from mouse. The sequenced fragment ends 1 residue before the CDR3 boundary, so the rest is inferred from the germline J gene. The rearrangement uses TRBV23 and TRBJ2-2; TRBD1, the table's D call, lacks a check against the DNA. The germline V gene encodes CDR1 KGHTA and CDR2 FQNQQP. There are 16 residues in the CDR3. This chain's CDR3 is CSSSQSSGANTGQLYF. Partial CDR3 DNA: TGCTCCAGCAGTCAATCATCAGGCGCAAACACCGGGCAGCTCTAC.

Worth noting for this clone: Mouse gene names apply. The read comes to an end 1 residue before the CDR3 does, leaving the germline J gene to fill in the end. The V and J genes are TRBV16 and TRBJ2-1; the match to TRBD2 covers 11 bases. The ends lost 3 bases at V and 4 bases at J; junction bases unmatched: 2. The CDR3 length is 15 residues. Germline V gene sequence: CDR1 SGHSA, CDR2 FRNQAP. The CDR3 DNA, read in part, is TGTGCAAGCAGCTTCGGGACTGGGGGTTATGCTGAGCAGTTC. This gives the protein CASSFGTGGYAEQF. The CDR3 in full is CASSFGTGGYAEQFF.

Notes on this clone: Gene names refer to mouse genes. CDR3 bases read: TGTGCCAGCAGTCTACAGGGGACTAGTGCAGAAACGCTGTAT. Translating gives CASSLQGTSAETLY. The CDR3 in full is CASSLQGTSAETLYF. This chain links TRBV26 with TRBJ2-3; D perhaps matches TRBD1 (7 bases). Read coverage stops 1 residue before the CDR3 terminus; the germline J gene supplies the remainder. Looked up from germline, CDR1 is KGHPV and CDR2 is FQNQEV (reference sequence). The CDR3 is 15 amino acids. The ends were cut back, 3 bases at V and 0 bases at J, with 10 bases in the middle.